These T cell receptor beta chains were read from a single sample in a study of human T cells and chemical hapten exposure. TCRdb ran MiXCR on the RACE reads and lists one entry per CDR3 protein. The repertoire holds tens of thousands of distinct CDR3 sequences, with roughly 15% as singletons. Here the sequenced sample was whole blood, taken in connection with sensitization to the hapten diphenylcyclopropenone (DPC). These receptor sequences come from a woman in her forties or fifties with alopecia areata. Some clones in this sample may be carry-over from other donors' samples. The CDR3 runs from the conserved cysteine through the conserved F or W. Each record gives: clone size, J gene, D gene, V gene, CDR3 protein, CDR3 DNA. A D gene is named only where the DNA matches it firmly. For some rows the clone size is stated as once, few or many, or as a class when expanded; others skip it.

>-|TRBJ2-6|-|TRBV27
CASSPQAGANVLTF
TGTGCCAGCAGTCCCCAAGCTGGGGCCAACGTCCTGACTTTC
>many|TRBJ2-5|-|TRBV12-3/TRBV12-4
CASTRPGRRQETQYF
TGTGCCAGCACCAGACCGGGACGGAGACAAGAGACCCAGTACTTC
>many|TRBJ2-1|-|TRBV24-1
CATSDSSAPQYNEQFF
TGTGCCACCAGTGATTCATCGGCACCTCAATACAATGAGCAGTTCTTC
>few|TRBJ2-5|-|TRBV20-1
CSARRETQYF
TGCAGTGCCAGGCGGGAGACCCAGTACTTC
>-|TRBJ2-7|-|TRBV6-1
CASSPDPSSYEQYF
TGTGCCAGCAGTCCCGACCCAAGCTCCTACGAGCAGTACTTC
>-|TRBJ2-7|TRBD2|TRBV20-1
CSARDKPSGSAYEQYF
TGCAGTGCTAGAGATAAGCCTAGCGGTTCCGCCTACGAGCAGTACTTC
>many|TRBJ2-1|TRBD2|TRBV20-1
CSAREAGGPSNEQFF
TGCAGTGCTAGGGAAGCGGGAGGGCCGAGTAATGAGCAGTTCTTC
>-|TRBJ1-1|-|TRBV3-1
CASSLGHNTEAFF
TGTGCCAGCAGCCTGGGACACAACACTGAAGCTTTCTTT
>few|TRBJ2-7|-|TRBV7-6
CASSDIGENEQYF
TGTGCCAGCAGCGACATCGGGGAAAACGAGCAGTACTTC
>many|TRBJ2-5|-|TRBV29-1
CSVEELISRSGGQETQYF
TGCAGCGTTGAAGAATTGATCTCTCGTAGTGGGGGTCAAGAGACCCAGTACTTC
>-|TRBJ2-1|TRBD1|TRBV5-1
CASSLTGGDSYNEQFF
TGCGCCAGCAGCCTAACAGGGGGCGACTCCTACAATGAGCAGTTCTTC
>few|TRBJ2-3|-|TRBV28
CASSVAGTQYF
TGTGCCAGCTCAGTTGCCGGTACGCAGTATTTT
>few|TRBJ1-1|-|TRBV11-2
CASSLGPEAFF
TGTGCCAGCAGCTTAGGACCGGAAGCTTTCTTT
>few|TRBJ2-7|TRBD1|TRBV7-2
CASSRTGGNRIEQYF
TGTGCCAGCAGCCGGACAGGGGGCAACAGAATCGAGCAGTACTTC
>few|TRBJ2-2|-|TRBV7-9
CATGSVNTGELFF
TGTGCCACTGGCTCGGTGAACACCGGGGAGCTGTTTTTT
>once|TRBJ2-7|TRBD1|TRBV6-5
CANSKRTTGFTEQYF
TGTGCCAACAGCAAGAGAACGACAGGGTTTACGGAGCAGTACTTC
>-|TRBJ2-7|-|TRBV19
CASSIQGRSYEQYF
TGTGCCAGTAGTATTCAGGGGAGGTCCTACGAGCAGTACTTC
>-|TRBJ2-5|TRBD1|TRBV6-6
CASSWGTAKETQYF
TGTGCCAGCAGCTGGGGGACAGCGAAAGAGACCCAGTACTTC
>few|TRBJ2-4|-|TRBV20-1
CSARESRAVAKNIQYF
TGCAGTGCTAGAGAGTCCCGGGCGGTAGCCAAAAACATTCAGTACTTC
>-|TRBJ1-1|-|TRBV11-3
CASSLVFIGGTEAFF
TGTGCCAGCAGCTTAGTTTTCATCGGGGGCACTGAAGCTTTCTTT
>many|TRBJ1-2|-|TRBV9
CASSVGTGEAYGYTF
TGTGCCAGCAGCGTAGGTACGGGGGAGGCCTATGGCTACACCTTC
>medium-sized|TRBJ2-1|-|TRBV9
CASSVATSHEQFF
TGTGCCAGCAGCGTAGCTACTTCCCATGAGCAGTTCTTC
>few|TRBJ2-1|TRBD2|TRBV5-5
CASSLGLAGVYEQFF
TGTGCCAGCAGCTTGGGGCTAGCGGGAGTGTATGAGCAGTTCTTC
>few|TRBJ2-7|-|TRBV29-1
CSVASFSYEQYF
TGCAGCGTTGCCAGCTTCTCCTACGAGCAGTACTTC
>-|TRBJ1-6|-|TRBV2
CASSPGRNSPLHF
TGTGCCAGCAGTCCAGGGAGGAATTCACCCCTCCACTTT
>-|TRBJ1-5|-|TRBV19
CARYDSHQPQHF
TGTGCCAGATACGACAGCCATCAGCCCCAGCATTTT
>-|TRBJ1-4|-|TRBV27
CASSLGPSNEKLFF
TGTGCCAGCAGTTTGGGACCGTCTAATGAAAAACTGTTTTTT